The 30 T cell receptor beta chains presented below share a single source sample, sequenced in a study of T cells in Graves' hyperthyroidism and ophthalmopathy. RNA transcripts served as the template for amplifying TCR beta CDR3 regions. HTBI primers were the set used in a first-round RT-PCR of the TCR CDR3. TCRdb used MiXCR to reprocess the multiplex PCR reads, holding one entry per CDR3 protein. Altogether around 800,000 distinct CDR3 sequences are present, more than 30% being singletons, with the ten largest covering 7% to 10%. The sample was blood. All receptors derive from a man aged 18 to 29 with Graves' hyperthyroidism.

Worth noting for this clonotype: One end of the junction varies from germline; a read error may be responsible. The chain uses TRBV5-4 and TRBJ2-7, with 10 bases fitting TRBD2. This CDR3 has 18 residues. CDR1 and CDR2 (germline): SGHNT, YYREEE (reference sequence). The CDR3 bases are TGCGCCAGCAGCCAAGAACCTAGCGGGAGCACCCTCACCTACGAGCAGTACTTC. It codes for CASSQEPSGSTLTYEQYF.

This clonotype appeared once. The chain has TRBV29-1 and TRBJ2-2, with 7 positions matching TRBD2. Germline V gene sequence: CDR1 SQVTM, CDR2 ANQGSEA. With 4 bases clipped from V and 5 bases from J, the junction kept 4 bases outside the gene matches. This CDR3 spans 13 amino acids. CDR3 DNA: TGCAGCGTTGTAGTAGCGGGTACCGGGGAGCTGTTTTTT. Its protein product is CSVVVAGTGELFF.

This clonotype was detected only a few times. This chain connects TRBV12-3 or TRBV12-4 to TRBJ1-3; D call uncertain. The V gene lost 2 bases and the J gene lost 0 bases, with 5 bases spanning the gap. The CDR3 totals 14 residues. The CDR3 region is CASSLIRSGNTIYF. CDR3 bases: TGTGCCAGCAGTTTAATCCGCTCTGGAAACACCATATATTTT.

This clonotype was observed at least ten times. V gene TRBV7-9 combines with J gene TRBJ1-1; D unclear. Germline loops: CDR1 SEHNR, CDR2 FQNEAQ (reference sequence). CDR3 length: 12 amino acids. Trimming pared 3 bases from V and 5 bases from J, leaving 7 bases between. In nucleotides, the CDR3 is TGTGCCAGCAGCTTCACGCGAACTGAAGCTTTCTTT. Encoded protein: CASSFTRTEAFF. Based on the CDR3 plus reference TRBV7-9 and TRBJ1-1, the full variable domain is DTGVSQNPRHKITKRGQNVTFRCDPISEHNRLYWYRQTLGQGPEFLTYFQNEAQLEKSRLLSDRFSAERPKGSFSTLEIQRTEQGDSAMYLCASSFTRTEAFFGQGTRLTVV.

In this sample, this clonotype turned up many times. The chain couples TRBV6-6 to TRBJ1-6; D gene ambiguous. This CDR3 region has 16 residues. Trimming cost V 6 bases and J 5 bases, with 17 bases left between them. Germline lookup yields CDR1 MNHNY and CDR2 SVGAGI (reference sequence). The CDR3 loop is CASSSATTVNNSPLHF. The CDR3 DNA reads as TGTGCCAGCAGCTCGGCCACCACGGTCAATAATTCACCCCTCCACTTT.

The chain uses TRBV15 and TRBJ2-7; 11 positions match TRBD2. The V and J ends lost 4 bases and 7 bases, in that order; junction bases with no gene match: 9. CDR1 is LNHNV, CDR2 YYDKDF, per germline (reference sequence). The CDR3 contains 15 residues. CDR3: CATSIGTSGINEQYF. Written as DNA, the CDR3 is TGTGCCACCAGCATCGGGACTAGCGGAATCAATGAGCAGTACTTC.

Note on this clonotype: This CDR3 fails to terminate in the conserved phenylalanine or tryptophan, so it likely reflects a read error. No DNA is shown, since the ends of the CDR3 on it are uncertain; the CDR3 is the one TCRdb lists. The genes are TRBV10-3 and TRBJ1-1. The germline V gene has CDR1 ENHRY and CDR2 SYGVKD. The CDR3 length is 9 residues, termini included. CDR3: CAISESPIS.

In this sample, this clonotype turned up a few times. The germline gene is not matched at one end of the junction; a read error may be the cause. The rearrangement joins TRBV10-3 to TRBJ1-2; 8 bases line up with TRBD1. CDR1 is ENHRY and CDR2 is SYGVKD in the germline V gene. The CDR3 totals 15 residues. The CDR3 nucleotides read TGTGCCAGCAGTTACCCCGGACAGGGAAACTATGGCTACACCTTC. Its translation: CASSYPGQGNYGYTF.

This clonotype has more than one count but fewer than ten. The V and J genes are TRBV20-1 and TRBJ2-5, with 9 bases aligning to TRBD2. Germline V lookup: CDR1 DFQATT, CDR2 SNEGSKA (reference sequence). The CDR3 has 17 amino acids. Trimming at V came to 0 bases and at J to 4 bases, leaving 12 bases not matched to a gene. CDR3 DNA sequence: TGCAGTGCTAGAGACGGGACTAGCACAAAGGAGGTAGAGACCCAGTACTTC. Translated, it gives CSARDGTSTKEVETQYF.

This clonotype was recorded a few times. J is TRBJ1-1 and V is TRBV29-1, with no clear D. In germline, CDR1 is SQVTM, CDR2 ANQGSEA. This CDR3 comprises 13 residues. This CDR3 reads CSRAGPVNTEAFF. CDR3 nucleotide sequence: TGCAGTCGAGCCGGCCCGGTGAACACTGAAGCTTTCTTT.

V is TRBV19 and J is TRBJ1-1; 9 nucleotides line up with TRBD1. Germline CDR1 is LNHDA and CDR2 is SQIVND (reference sequence). There are 14 residues in the CDR3. V gave up 3 bases and J gave up 5 bases; unmatched junction bases: 4. In DNA form, the CDR3 reads TGTGCCAGTAGTATCGGGACAGGGCCAACTGAAGCTTTCTTT. Protein: CASSIGTGPTEAFF.

This chain connects TRBV29-1 to TRBJ1-2, with D perhaps matching TRBD1 (6 bases). The CDR3 is 14 residues long. Germline lookup yields CDR1 SQVTM and CDR2 ANQGSEA. The V and J ends lost 3 bases and 0 bases respectively, with 11 bases between them. CDR3 DNA: TGCAGCGTTGATTGGGGGCAAGCTAACTATGGCTACACCTTC. It codes for CSVDWGQANYGYTF. Filled out from reference TRBV29-1 and TRBJ1-2, the complete variable domain reads SAVISQKPSRDICQRGTSLTIQCQVDSQVTMMFWYRQQPGQSLTLIATANQGSEATYESGFVIDKFPISRPNLTFSTLTVSNMSPEDSSIYLCSVDWGQANYGYTFGSGTRLTVV.

This clonotype was detected only a few times. V and J are TRBV7-9 and TRBJ1-1, with 7 bases fitting TRBD1. Germline CDR1 is SEHNR and CDR2 is FQNEAQ (reference sequence). Germline trimming cut 4 bases from V and 1 base from J; bases unmatched to any gene: 9. This CDR3 comprises 16 residues. The CDR3 region is CASSYPRQGENTEAFF. The CDR3 coding sequence is TGTGCCAGCAGCTACCCACGACAGGGAGAGAACACTGAAGCTTTCTTT.

The chain is built from TRBV5-1 and TRBJ1-3; D not resolved. Germline CDR1 reads SGHRS; CDR2 reads YFSETQ. There are 16 residues in the CDR3. V was trimmed by 1 base and J by 0 bases, leaving 11 bases between them. For the CDR3, the DNA is TGCGCCAGCAGCTTGTTGGCACGGAACTCTGGAAACACCATATATTTT. Protein: CASSLLARNSGNTIYF.

The chain is built from TRBV7-9 and TRBJ1-3; D is possibly TRBD1 (5 bases). This CDR3 spans 14 amino acids. The germline gives CDR1 SEHNR, CDR2 FQNEAQ (reference sequence). The V and J ends lost 4 bases and 4 bases respectively, with 11 bases between them. DNA of the CDR3: TGTGCCAGCAGCTACAAATCAGGGGGAAACACCATATATTTT. Its protein product is CASSYKSGGNTIYF. The full variable domain, completed using reference TRBV7-9 and TRBJ1-3, is DTGVSQNPRHKITKRGQNVTFRCDPISEHNRLYWYRQTLGQGPEFLTYFQNEAQLEKSRLLSDRFSAERPKGSFSTLEIQRTEQGDSAMYLCASSYKSGGNTIYFGEGSWLTVV.

This clonotype was counted at least ten times. The chain carries TRBV7-9 and TRBJ2-7; the D gene is possibly TRBD1 (6 bases). The ends were cut back, 1 base at V and 3 bases at J, with 10 bases in the middle. There are 14 residues in the CDR3. In germline, CDR1 is SEHNR, CDR2 FQNEAQ (reference sequence). The CDR3 sequence is CASSLGGHLYEQYF. In nucleotides, the CDR3 is TGTGCCAGCAGCTTAGGGGGACACCTCTACGAGCAGTACTTC.

This sequence joins TRBV12-3 or TRBV12-4 and TRBJ1-2; D gene ambiguous. This CDR3 has 15 residues. The ends were cut back, 5 bases at V and 6 bases at J, with 19 bases in the middle. For the CDR3, the DNA is TGTGCCAGCAGTGGTCGTCCCGGAGGGTTGGATGGCTACACCTTC. Its protein product is CASSGRPGGLDGYTF.

A remark on this clonotype: This may be a read error: a much more frequent sequence differs by one nucleotide. The rearrangement uses TRBV20-1 and TRBJ1-1; 9 bases match TRBD1. The CDR3 is made up of 13 amino acids. V dropped 5 bases and J dropped 6; count of bases not matched to a gene: 7. The germline gives CDR1 DFQATT, CDR2 SNEGSKA (reference sequence). The CDR3 loop is CSASRTGDAEAFF. CDR3 nucleotide sequence: TGCAGTGCTTCCCGGACAGGGGACGCTGAAGCTTTCTTT.

This clonotype was observed a few times. The V gene is TRBV19, the J gene TRBJ2-7; D is unresolved. This CDR3 is built from 13 residues. The germline CDR1 and CDR2 sequences are LNHDA and SQIVND (reference sequence). Trimming removed 1 base from V and 5 bases from J, with 9 bases in between. For the CDR3, the DNA is TGTGCCAGTAGTATAGCGAAAGAGGACGAGCAGTACTTC. It codes for CASSIAKEDEQYF. Together with reference TRBV19 and TRBJ2-7, the CDR3 gives the full variable domain: DGGITQSPKYLFRKEGQNVTLSCEQNLNHDAMYWYRQDPGQGLRLIYYSQIVNDFQKGDIAEGYSVSREKKESFPLTVTSAQKNPTAFYLCASSIAKEDEQYFGPGTRLTVT.

This clonotype was found a few times. The rearrangement links TRBV7-2 to TRBJ2-7; D call uncertain. Germline V gene sequence: CDR1 SGHTA, CDR2 FQGNSA. Trimming left V 3 bases short and J 3 bases short, with 12 bases between. The CDR3 extends over 14 amino acids. In nucleotides, the CDR3 is TGTGCCAGCAGCTTGTTAGACAAGTACTACGAGCAGTACTTC. Translating it yields CASSLLDKYYEQYF.

The chain has TRBV20-1 and TRBJ2-5; 9 nucleotides agree with TRBD1. Trimming took 3 bases from V and 1 from J; bases not matched to a gene: 6. This CDR3 has 15 residues. CDR1 DFQATT and CDR2 SNEGSKA come from the germline V gene (reference sequence). For the CDR3, the DNA is TGCAGTGCTAGCTATAGACAGGGGGGCCAAGAGACCCAGTACTTC. It is translated as CSASYRQGGQETQYF.

As regards this clonotype: Here the CDR3 omits its conserved ending phenylalanine or tryptophan, so a read error is the likely source. The chain uses TRBV7-6 and TRBJ1-1; tentative D call: TRBD1 (5 bases). The germline V gene has CDR1 SGHVS and CDR2 FNYEAQ. Trimming took off 3 bases at V and 4 bases at J, with 9 bases between the two ends. This CDR3 spans 13 amino acids. The chain's CDR3 is CASSFGGGTEAFL. The CDR3 region has the DNA TGTGCCAGCAGCTTTGGCGGGGGCACTGAAGCTTTCCTT.

The gene calls are TRBV7-9 and TRBJ1-4; possibly TRBD1 for D (6 bases). This CDR3 comprises 15 residues. V lost 5 bases and J 6 bases, leaving 16 bases between the germline ends. The germline gives CDR1 SEHNR, CDR2 FQNEAQ (reference sequence). DNA for the CDR3: TGTGCCAGCAGCGCTACAAACAGGGAGGATGAAAAACTGTTTTTT. It yields the protein CASSATNREDEKLFF.

This clonotype was seen ten or more times. The chain links TRBV5-1 to TRBJ1-2, with no clear D. There are 12 residues in the CDR3. The germline CDR1 and CDR2 sequences are SGHRS and YFSETQ. With 4 bases removed from V and 5 bases from J, the gap between germline ends came to 9 bases. CDR3 protein: CASSGDWYGYTF. CDR3 sequence (DNA): TGCGCCAGCAGCGGTGACTGGTATGGCTACACCTTC.

This clonotype came up a few times. V and J are TRBV6-5 and TRBJ2-5, with TRBD2 identical over 7 bases. The CDR3 is 14 amino acids. Germline V CDR1 and CDR2: MNHEY, SVGAGI. The V and J ends lost 6 bases and 7 bases, in that order; junction bases with no gene match: 11. CDR3 DNA sequence: TGTGCCAGCAGGCCTAGCGGTTCCGTCTTGACCCAGTACTTC. Protein product: CASRPSGSVLTQYF.

This clonotype has at least ten counts. J is TRBJ2-6 and V is TRBV7-2, with D unresolved. The CDR3 consists of 16 residues. V was clipped by 7 bases and J by 0 bases, with 13 bases between them. Germline values: CDR1 SGHTA, CDR2 FQGNSA. The CDR3 here is CASTATRYSGANVLTF. The CDR3 DNA reads as TGTGCCAGCACCGCGACCCGATACTCTGGGGCCAACGTCCTGACTTTC.

With regard to this clonotype: Given a much more abundant clone one base away, this may be a read error. The chain is built from TRBV15 and TRBJ2-7, with D perhaps TRBD2 (6 bases). Trimming pared 5 bases from V and 5 bases from J, leaving 19 bases between. Germline V CDR1 and CDR2: LNHNV, YYDKDF (reference sequence). The CDR3 sequence is 15 residues long. CDR3 DNA: TGTGCCACCAGCCCCATCCGGGGCGCGGGGAACGAGCAGTACTTC. Translating gives CATSPIRGAGNEQYF.

This clonotype showed up just a few times. The V call is TRBV20-1, the J call TRBJ1-1; TRBD1 is a possible D gene (5 bases). CDR1 and CDR2 from the germline V gene are DFQATT and SNEGSKA (reference sequence). With 5 bases removed from V and 3 bases from J, the gap between germline ends came to 13 bases. The CDR3 is made up of 13 amino acids. In DNA form, the CDR3 reads TGCAGTGCTTCGGGGGGTTTGGACACTGAAGCTTTCTTT. Translation gives CSASGGLDTEAFF.

The V and J genes are TRBV12-3 or TRBV12-4 and TRBJ2-2; no clear D gene. V shed 3 bases and J shed 6 bases, with 8 bases lying between them. CDR3 length: 13 amino acids. The CDR3 DNA reads TGTGCCAGCAGTTTCTGGACCGCCGGGGAGCTGTTTTTT. The encoded protein is CASSFWTAGELFF.

V and J are TRBV24-1 and TRBJ2-5; 8 bases agree with TRBD2. With 12 bases clipped from V and 5 bases from J, the junction kept 10 bases outside the gene matches. The CDR3 is 13 residues long. Per the germline V gene, CDR1 is KGHDR and CDR2 is SFDVKD. In DNA, the CDR3 is TGTGCCCCCCCGACTAGCGTTGAGGAGACCCAGTACTTC. Translation: CAPPTSVEETQYF.